This is a list of T cell receptor beta chains from one sample in a study of T-cell memory formation after mild COVID-19. TCRdb reprocessed the 5' RACE reads via MiXCR and lists one record per CDR3 protein. Of about 210,000 distinct CDR3 sequences detected, approximately 10% appear once; the ten largest clones hold just over 3%. Sequenced material: PBMCs or a T cell subset sorted from them (not recorded which). The receptors come from a man aged 18 to 29 who had mild COVID-19 (a few samples of this study predate the infection). Cell type and time point are not known. CDR3s include the opening cysteine and the closing phenylalanine or tryptophan. A D gene is named only where the DNA matches it firmly. The listing skips clone size in some rows; elsewhere it reads once, few, many or a size class.

cdr3_nt cdr3_aa d_call j_call v_call clone_size
TGCGCCAGCAGCTTGGATGGACAGGGGGCGGGTTTGGCCGGGGAGCTGTTTTTT CASSLDGQGAGLAGELFF TRBD1 TRBJ2-2 TRBV5-1 .
TGCGCCAGCAGCTTGGACGGGGGCGTCACCGGGGAGCTGTTTTTT CASSLDGGVTGELFF . TRBJ2-2 TRBV5-1 .
TGTGCCAGCAGCACGGTACCGACTAGCGGGGTCACAGATACGCAGTATTTT CASSTVPTSGVTDTQYF . TRBJ2-3 TRBV21-1 few
TGTGCCAGCAGCCGCAGACTAGCGGGGGGCTACAATGAGCAGTTCTTC CASSRRLAGGYNEQFF TRBD2 TRBJ2-1 TRBV7-7 few
TGTGCCAGCCGCCGGGGGGGAACGGGTGAAAAACTGTTTTTT CASRRGGTGEKLFF . TRBJ1-4 TRBV7-2 few
TGTGCCAGCAGCTTAGGGCCTAACTATGGCTACACCTTC CASSLGPNYGYTF . TRBJ1-2 TRBV7-2 few
TGCGCCAGCAGCTTGGGGGGGACTACAACCTACGAGCAGTACTTC CASSLGGTTTYEQYF TRBD2 TRBJ2-7 TRBV5-1 many
TGCGCCAGCAGCCAAGAAGCCGGGGGCCTCCACTTT CASSQEAGGLHF . TRBJ1-6 TRBV4-3 .
TGTGCCAGCAGCCCCCCGGCCATTAATGAAAAACTGTTTTTT CASSPPAINEKLFF . TRBJ1-4 TRBV7-9 .
TGTGCCAGCAGGGACAGGGGGCGCACTGAAGCTTTCTTT CASRDRGRTEAFF TRBD1 TRBJ1-1 TRBV2 few
TGTGCCAGCAGTCCCCGAGGGGCTAGCGGGGGCTCAGAGACCCAGTACTTC CASSPRGASGGSETQYF TRBD2 TRBJ2-5 TRBV27 .
TGTGCCAGCAGTCCTAACTTACCGGGACGGAACATTCAGTACTTC CASSPNLPGRNIQYF . TRBJ2-4 TRBV28 .
TGTGCCAGCAGCTTAGCCGGGGGTTACGGGGAGCTGTTTTTT CASSLAGGYGELFF . TRBJ2-2 TRBV7-2 few
TGTGCCAGCAGCCCCACGTATAGCACAGATACGCAGTATTTT CASSPTYSTDTQYF . TRBJ2-3 TRBV7-2 few
TGTGCCAGCAGCAAACGAGGGGGGGCCGGTCGGGAGGAGACCCAGTACTTC CASSKRGGAGREETQYF . TRBJ2-5 TRBV7-2 few
TGTGCCAGCAGTGGGCTTGACAGGTACAATGAGCAGTTCTTC CASSGLDRYNEQFF . TRBJ2-1 TRBV25-1 few
TGTGCCAGCAGCTTCGGAAGGGGGTATGGTGAGCAGTTCTTC CASSFGRGYGEQFF . TRBJ2-1 TRBV11-2 few
TGCGCCAGCAGCCGATTGGCGGGACAGGGGAGTGAAGCTTTCTTT CASSRLAGQGSEAFF TRBD1 TRBJ1-1 TRBV4-1 .
TGCGCCAGCAGCTTTCGGGGAACTGAAGCTTTCTTT CASSFRGTEAFF . TRBJ1-1 TRBV5-1 .
TGTGCCAGCAGCGCGAACGGACAGGGTGCATCCGGGGAGCTGTTTTTT CASSANGQGASGELFF TRBD1 TRBJ2-2 TRBV7-2 .
TGTGCCAGCAGTCCCTCCGTGACAGGGAAAAACATTCAGTACTTC CASSPSVTGKNIQYF TRBD1 TRBJ2-4 TRBV7-8 few
TGTGCCAGCAGTTCCGGGGGGTATTCACCCCTCCACTTT CASSSGGYSPLHF . TRBJ1-6 TRBV2 many
TGTGCCAGCAGCCCCTACGAGACCTACAATGAGCAGTTCTTC CASSPYETYNEQFF . TRBJ2-1 TRBV11-3 few
TGTGCCAGCAGGGAAGGGGGCGCGGGTAGTGAAAAACTGTTTTTT CASREGGAGSEKLFF TRBD1 TRBJ1-4 TRBV12-3/TRBV12-4 few
TGTGCCAGCAGCTTAGCTAGCGGGGGGCCGGATACGCAGTATTTT CASSLASGGPDTQYF TRBD2 TRBJ2-3 TRBV7-2 few
TGTGCCAGCAGCTTGGGCCGGGACAGGGGGCATCAGCCCCAGCATTTT CASSLGRDRGHQPQHF TRBD1 TRBJ1-5 TRBV11-2 .
TGCGCCAGCAGCCAAGGATTCGGAAGCTCCTACGAGCAGTACTTC CASSQGFGSSYEQYF . TRBJ2-7 TRBV4-1 few
TGTGCCACCAGCAGCGGGGGCTCCGGGGAGCTGTTTTTT CATSSGGSGELFF . TRBJ2-2 TRBV15 many
TGTGCCACCAGTGATTCAGGGGCGGGAGTCACTGAAGCTTTCTTT CATSDSGAGVTEAFF . TRBJ1-1 TRBV24-1 many
TGCGCCAGCAGCTTGGGCGGATGGGGGAACACTGAAGCTTTCTTT CASSLGGWGNTEAFF . TRBJ1-1 TRBV5-1 many
TGTGCCAGCAGCTTTATTTCGACAGGGGAGGCTAACTATGGCTACACCTTC CASSFISTGEANYGYTF TRBD1 TRBJ1-2 TRBV7-8 .
TGCAGTGCTAGGGAGACCGGGGCAACCTACGAGCAGTACTTC CSARETGATYEQYF . TRBJ2-7 TRBV20-1 few
TGTGCCAGCAGGCTTGACAGGGACCGCTACGAGCAGTACTTC CASRLDRDRYEQYF TRBD1 TRBJ2-7 TRBV7-2 .
TGTGCCAGCAGTTCCCAGCGGGGGAGGTTGGATACGCAGTATTTT CASSSQRGRLDTQYF TRBD2 TRBJ2-3 TRBV12-3/TRBV12-4 .
TGTGCCAGCCGCTTCAGTCCGAGAGGGAACACTGAAGCTTTCTTT CASRFSPRGNTEAFF . TRBJ1-1 TRBV7-9 few
TGTGCCAGCCGGACCGGACAGGATTTTCCGCAGTATTTT CASRTGQDFPQYF TRBD1 TRBJ2-3 TRBV2 few
TGTGCCAGCAGCTTACAGGCCGGAGACACTGAAGCTTTCTTT CASSLQAGDTEAFF . TRBJ1-1 TRBV7-9 many
TGCGCCAGCAGCTTGTGGTCGGGAACGGCCGAGCAGTTCTTC CASSLWSGTAEQFF . TRBJ2-1 TRBV5-1 .
TGTGCCAGCACGACAGGTAGGGACAATGAGCAGTTCTTC CASTTGRDNEQFF . TRBJ2-1 TRBV9 few
TGTGCCAGCAGCCCACTATTATTGGGGACTAGTCGGCCCTACAATGAGCAGTTCTTC CASSPLLLGTSRPYNEQFF TRBD2 TRBJ2-1 TRBV11-2 .
TGTGCCAGCAACGGACTCGGTTCCAATGAGCAGTTCTTC CASNGLGSNEQFF . TRBJ2-1 TRBV6-2/TRBV6-3 .
TGTGCCAGCAGCCCCCTGGTCAATGAGCAGTTCTTC CASSPLVNEQFF . TRBJ2-1 TRBV7-2 .
TGTGCCTGGAGTTATCGGACAGGGTATGGCTACACCTTC CAWSYRTGYGYTF TRBD1 TRBJ1-2 TRBV30 few
TGTGCCAGCAGTGCTGACCCGGTTGAGACCCAGTACTTC CASSADPVETQYF . TRBJ2-5 TRBV6-2/TRBV6-3 .
TGTGCCAGCAGCTTTGAAAGCACAGATACGCAGTATTTT CASSFESTDTQYF . TRBJ2-3 TRBV7-9 many
TGTGCCAGCAACTTCAGGGGGTCGGAAAAACTGTTTTTT CASNFRGSEKLFF TRBD1 TRBJ1-4 TRBV3-1 .
TGCGCCAGCAGCTTGGACGGGGGGGCAGGTGAGCAGTTCTTC CASSLDGGAGEQFF TRBD2 TRBJ2-1 TRBV5-1 many
TGCGCCAGCAGCTTGGATGTAGCGGGAGGAGATACGCAGTATTTT CASSLDVAGGDTQYF TRBD2 TRBJ2-3 TRBV5-1 .
TGTGCCAGCACCCGGGTACCCGTTAGCACAGATACGCAGTATTTT CASTRVPVSTDTQYF . TRBJ2-3 TRBV6-2/TRBV6-3 many
TGTGCCAGCAGCCCGGACAGGAGGGGCTACACCTTC CASSPDRRGYTF TRBD1 TRBJ1-2 TRBV7-2 few
TGTGCCAGCAGTTACGGGGTTGATACGCAGTATTTT CASSYGVDTQYF . TRBJ2-3 TRBV6-5 few
TGTGCCAGCAGCCCGGGACAGGGGTATCAGCCCCAGCATTTT CASSPGQGYQPQHF TRBD1 TRBJ1-5 TRBV9 .
TGCAGTGCTATGACAGGGTATGGCTACACCTTC CSAMTGYGYTF TRBD1 TRBJ1-2 TRBV20-1 many
TGTGCCAGCAGCCCAACCACCTATGGCTACACCTTC CASSPTTYGYTF . TRBJ1-2 TRBV12-3/TRBV12-4 .
TGCGCCAGCTCCGTGTCAGGGACAGGGGTCCAGCCCCAGCATTTT CASSVSGTGVQPQHF TRBD1 TRBJ1-5 TRBV5-1 few